This T cell receptor (beta chain) was retrieved from a study of T cells in Graves' hyperthyroidism and ophthalmopathy. Findings of the study overall: Most clonotypes expanded in the thyroid (above 0.001) were also present in blood.

Comments on this clonotype: The antigen is unknown.

RNA transcripts provided the source from which TCR beta CDR3 regions were amplified. Initially, a first-round RT-PCR of the TCR CDR3 employed the HTBI primer set. One entry per CDR3 protein results from TCRdb running MiXCR on the multiplex PCR reads. The sample holds approximately 370,000 distinct CDR3 sequences, about 15% seen once. V was clipped by 3 bases and J by 8 bases, with 16 bases between them. The CDR3 loop spans 14 amino acids. The germline V gene has CDR1 DFQATT and CDR2 SNEGSKA (reference sequence). The origin of this receptor is a woman aged 25 to 39 with Graves' hyperthyroidism. This chain uses TRBV20-1 with TRBJ2-2; the D gene is possibly TRBD2 (7 bases). Sequenced: blood. CDR3 nucleotide sequence: TGCAGTGCTAGGTGGGGGGGCAGCCCTGGGGAGCTGTTTTTT. Encoded protein: CSARWGGSPGELFF.